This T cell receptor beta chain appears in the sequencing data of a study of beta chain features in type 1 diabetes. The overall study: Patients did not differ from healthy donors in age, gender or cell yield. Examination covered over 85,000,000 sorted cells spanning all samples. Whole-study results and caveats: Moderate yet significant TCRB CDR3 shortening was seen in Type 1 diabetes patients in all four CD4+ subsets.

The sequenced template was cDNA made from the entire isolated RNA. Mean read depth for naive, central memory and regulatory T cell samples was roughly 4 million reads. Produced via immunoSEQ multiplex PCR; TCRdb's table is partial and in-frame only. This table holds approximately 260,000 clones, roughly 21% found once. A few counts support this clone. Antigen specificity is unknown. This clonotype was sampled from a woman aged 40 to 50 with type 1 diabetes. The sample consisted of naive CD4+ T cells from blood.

The CDR3 spells CASRPGQGPPQHF. CDR3 bases: TGTGCCAGCAGACCAGGACAGGGGCCGCCCCAGCATTTT. The J gene is TRBJ1-5, the V gene TRBV6-5; the match to TRBD1 covers 9 bases. The CDR3 has 13 residues. The V gene's germline CDR1 is MNHEY and CDR2 SVGAGI. V shed 6 bases, J shed 9 bases, and the junction held 6 bases outside the gene matches.